This T cell receptor (beta chain) came from a study of T cells after yellow fever vaccination. MiXCR was run by TCRdb on the 5' RACE reads, yielding one entry per CDR3 protein. The table includes over 250,000 distinct CDR3 sequences, roughly 5.6% detected once. Germline trimming cut 5 bases from V and 1 base from J; bases unmatched to any gene: 9. CDR1 is SGHNT, CDR2 YENEEA, per germline. CDR3 size: 16 residues. The sequence was collected from a man aged 18 to 29 who received the YFV17D yellow fever vaccine. This specimen was CD4+ T cells sorted from PBMCs, taken on the day of the yellow fever booster vaccination. The rearrangement joins TRBV11-3 to TRBJ2-3; 7 positions agree with TRBD1. CDR3 coding DNA: TGTGCCAGCAGCCCTAGAGGGGGCGCCGGCACAGATACGCAGTATTTT. Translation gives CASSPRGGAGTDTQYF.